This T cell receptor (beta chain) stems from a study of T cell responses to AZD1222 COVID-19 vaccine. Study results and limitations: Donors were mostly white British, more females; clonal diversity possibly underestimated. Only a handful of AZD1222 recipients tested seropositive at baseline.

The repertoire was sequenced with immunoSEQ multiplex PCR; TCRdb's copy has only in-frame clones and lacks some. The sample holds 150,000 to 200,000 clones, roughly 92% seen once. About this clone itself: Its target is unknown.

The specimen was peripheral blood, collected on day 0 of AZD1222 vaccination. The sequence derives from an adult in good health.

CDR3 coding DNA: TGTGCCAGCAGCCAAGGAGGAGGATCCGGAAACACCATATATTTT. Translating gives CASSQGGGSGNTIYF. This chain connects TRBV3-1 (or the pseudogene TRBV3-2) to TRBJ1-3, with no clear D. Germline loops: CDR1 LGHDT, CDR2 YNNKEL (reference sequence). The CDR3 loop spans 15 amino acids. With 1 base removed from V and 4 bases from J, the gap between germline ends came to 11 bases.